This TCR beta chain is drawn from a study of monozygotic twins with inflammatory bowel disease. General study findings and limits: Discordant twins had repertoire similarity that did not differ from that of concordant twins, possibly from limited power.

Every sample had its cDNA made across eight separate reactions. No DNA is given; TCRdb re-called the 5' RACE reads and lists each CDR3 protein once. The sample data list fewer than 400,000 distinct CDR3 sequences. Germline CDR1 SGHTA, CDR2 FQGNSA. This CDR3 contains 16 residues. Note on this clonotype: Its antigen is still unknown.

This receptor was obtained from a human donor with ulcerative colitis or Crohn's disease, or a healthy co-twin of an affected twin (not recorded which). Sequencing was performed on blood. The chain joins TRBV7-2 to TRBJ2-7; there is no DNA to check the TCRdb D call of TRBD2. The CDR3 loop is CASSLAPLAGEYEQYF. The full variable domain, completed using reference TRBV7-2 and TRBJ2-7, is GAGVSQSPSNKVTEKGKDVELRCDPISGHTALYWYRQSLGQGLEFLIYFQGNSAPDKSGLPSDRFSAERTGGSVSTLTIQRTQQEDSAVYLCASSLAPLAGEYEQYFGPGTRLTVT.